Below are 5 T cell receptor beta chains sequenced from a single sample in a study of OX40 agonist ivuxolimab in advanced cancers. Data came from immunoSEQ multiplex PCR; TCRdb stores just in-frame clones and leaves some out. The sample has tens of thousands of clones, 90% seen once. The sequencing here drew on CD4+ or CD8+ T cells sorted from blood, taken in a trial of the OX40 agonist ivuxolimab. These receptors all come from an adult with an advanced solid tumor such as melanoma, head and neck, liver or kidney cancer.

This chain joins TRBV5-3 and TRBJ2-3, with D possibly TRBD2 on 6 matching bases. TRBV5-3 is marked as an open reading frame, function uncertain. This CDR3 is built from 14 residues. Between the trimmed V and J ends, which lost 4 bases and 6 bases, there was a span of 15 bases. The CDR3: CARSHWRAPDTQYF. The CDR3 region has the DNA TGTGCCAGAAGCCACTGGAGGGCCCCCGATACGCAGTATTTT.

The chain joins TRBV6-1 to TRBJ1-1, with a tentative D call TRBD1 (5 bases). CDR3 length: 14 amino acids. Trimming removed 8 bases from V and 2 bases from J, with 15 bases in between. Per germline, CDR1 MNHNS and CDR2 SASEGT. The CDR3 nucleotides read TGTGCCAGCGGCCGGGGCCACCTCAACACTGAAGCTTTCTTT. Its protein product is CASGRGHLNTEAFF.

The CDR3 here is CASSLGVSVGTEAFF. The CDR3 region has the DNA TGTGCCAGCAGCTTAGGAGTCTCCGTGGGGACTGAAGCTTTCTTT. This rearrangement joins TRBV7-2 to TRBJ1-1; no clear D gene. V dropped 1 base and J dropped 5 bases, with 14 bases sitting between them. Germline CDR1 SGHTA, CDR2 FQGNSA. CDR3 length equals 15 residues.

The chain uses TRBV2 and TRBJ1-4, with D possibly matching TRBD1 (6 bases). Germline CDR1 SNHLY, CDR2 FYNNEI. V lost 6 bases and J lost 8, with 19 bases in between. There are 15 residues in the CDR3. CDR3 protein: CASSPAGGAGEKLFF. The CDR3 DNA reads TGTGCCAGCAGCCCAGCGGGGGGGGCTGGCGAAAAACTGTTTTTT.

V usage is TRBV30 and J usage is TRBJ2-1, with D maybe TRBD2 (5 bases). V was shortened by 8 bases and J by 3 bases, with 17 bases between the two germline ends. The CDR3 extends over 14 amino acids. Germline V lookup: CDR1 GTSNPN, CDR2 SVGIG (reference sequence). The CDR3 here is CAQTRASFYNEQFF. CDR3 sequence (DNA): TGTGCCCAAACTAGAGCATCATTCTACAATGAGCAGTTCTTC.